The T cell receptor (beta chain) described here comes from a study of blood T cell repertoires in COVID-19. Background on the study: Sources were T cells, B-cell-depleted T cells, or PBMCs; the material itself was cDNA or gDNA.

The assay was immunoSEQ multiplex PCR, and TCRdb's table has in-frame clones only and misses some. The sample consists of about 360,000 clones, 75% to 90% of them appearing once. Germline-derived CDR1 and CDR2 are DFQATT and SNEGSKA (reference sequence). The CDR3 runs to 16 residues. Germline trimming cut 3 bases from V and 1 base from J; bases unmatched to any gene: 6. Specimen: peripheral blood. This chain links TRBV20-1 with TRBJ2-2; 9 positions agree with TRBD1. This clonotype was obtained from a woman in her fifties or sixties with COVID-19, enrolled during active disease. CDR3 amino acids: CSASSYRGRNTGELFF. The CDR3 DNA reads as TGCAGTGCTAGTAGTTACAGGGGGCGGAACACCGGGGAGCTGTTTTTT.